Below are 7 T cell receptor beta chains sequenced from a single sample in a study of graft-versus-host responses after intestinal transplantation. Their cognate antigens are unknown. Sequenced by immunoSEQ multiplex PCR; TCRdb stores in-frame clones only, minus some. This table has over 120,000 clones, 92% appearing once. The sequencing here drew on unstimulated CD4+ T cells sorted from spleen or lymph node cells, taken before intestinal transplant. These receptor sequences come from a human donor who received an intestinal transplant.

The chain carries TRBV11-3 and TRBJ2-2; D perhaps matches TRBD2 (5 bases). The germline V gene has CDR1 SGHNT and CDR2 YENEEA. The CDR3 sequence is 19 residues long. V dropped 6 bases and J dropped 6 bases, with 29 bases sitting between them. The CDR3 bases are TGTGCCAGCAGTCACATCCCGGGCCTAAGACTAAACGTTGCCGGGGAGCTGTTTTTT. Its translation is CASSHIPGLRLNVAGELFF.

V is TRBV21-1 and J is TRBJ2-4; TRBD2 is taken as the D call from the table, unchecked against the DNA. TRBV21-1 is reported as a pseudogene. CDR3 length equals 20 residues. CDR3 residues: CASSKAKAGVRKLAKNIQYF. The CDR3, as DNA: TGTGCCAGCAGCAAAGCGAAAGCGGGAGTGAGGAAATTAGCCAAAAACATTCAGTACTTC.

V usage is TRBV9 and J usage is TRBJ2-7; TRBD1 matches 7 bases. V was clipped by 5 bases and J by 4 bases; unmatched bases: 12. CDR1 is SGDLS and CDR2 is YYNGEE in the germline V gene. CDR3 length equals 15 residues. The CDR3 reads CASSVVGTELYEQYF. The CDR3 DNA sequence: TGTGCCAGCAGTGTGGTGGGGACAGAGTTATACGAGCAGTACTTC.

V and J are TRBV7-3 and TRBJ2-5; 10 bases align to TRBD2. This CDR3 has 15 residues. With V trimmed by 5 bases and J by 5 bases, 8 bases remained unmatched. Per germline, CDR1 SGHTA and CDR2 FQGTGA. In DNA, the CDR3 is TGTGCCAGCAGCATGCTAGCGGGAGACGCGGAGACCCAGTACTTC. This translates into CASSMLAGDAETQYF. Combining the CDR3 with reference TRBV7-3 and TRBJ2-5 gives the whole variable domain GAGVSQTPSNKVTEKGKYVELRCDPISGHTALYWYRQSLGQGPEFLIYFQGTGAADDSGLPNDRFFAVRPEGSVSTLKIQRTERGDSAVYLCASSMLAGDAETQYFGPGTRLLVL.

The chain carries TRBV15 and TRBJ1-3, with 7 nucleotides matching TRBD1. Looked up from germline, CDR1 is LNHNV and CDR2 is YYDKDF (reference sequence). The CDR3 runs to 15 residues. V lost 0 bases, J lost 5 bases, and 4 bases stayed unmatched. The CDR3 nucleotides read TGTGCCACCAGCAGAGACCGGGACAGAAGAAACACCATATATTTT. It encodes CATSRDRDRRNTIYF. Variable domain in full (rest from reference TRBV15 and TRBJ1-3): DAMVIQNPRYQVTQFGKPVTLSCSQTLNHNVMYWYQQKSSQAPKLLFHYYDKDFNNEADTPDNFQSRRPNTSFCFLDIRSPGLGDTAMYLCATSRDRDRRNTIYFGEGSWLTVV.

This chain joins TRBV7-3 and TRBJ2-6; 7 bases map to TRBD1. J lost 13 bases, V lost 5 bases, and 8 bases had no gene match. Germline assignment: CDR1 SGHTA and CDR2 FQGTGA. The length of the CDR3 is 13 residues. The CDR3 DNA follows: TGTGCCAGCAGCCCGGGACAGTCTGGGGTCCTGACTTTC. This encodes CASSPGQSGVLTF.

The rearrangement uses TRBV5-4 and TRBJ2-1; no reliable D call. Trimming took 0 bases from V and 15 from J, leaving 13 bases between them. CDR1 SGHNT and CDR2 YYREEE come from the germline V gene (reference sequence). CDR3 length: 12 residues. The CDR3 DNA sequence: TGTGCCAGCAGCTTGGTTGGAGCTGAACCGTTCTTC. Translation: CASSLVGAEPFF.